The T cell receptor beta chain under discussion was sequenced for a study of T cell responses to AZD1222 COVID-19 vaccine. The CDR3 totals 11 residues. Trimming shortened V by 5 bases and J by 4 bases, and 8 bases separated the two germline ends. CDR1 is GTSNPN, CDR2 SVGIG, per germline (reference sequence). Using immunoSEQ multiplex PCR, the repertoire was profiled, and TCRdb retains in-frame clones only, with some absent. Here the sample spans over 100,000 clones, about 90% being singletons. Sequencing used peripheral blood, obtained on day 0 of AZD1222 vaccination. The TCR comes from an adult in good health. This chain links TRBV30 with TRBJ1-1; D possibly corresponds to TRBD1 (5 bases). The CDR3 region has the DNA TGTGCCTGGCGGGGGGGCACTGAAGCTTTCTTT. Translation: CAWRGGTEAFF.